The next 16 T cell receptor beta chains were all read from a single sample in a study of monozygotic twins with inflammatory bowel disease (dated by TCRdb to about 2019). The library was built by means of 5' RACE. TCRdb lists the instrument as Illumina HiSeq 2500. Each CDR3 protein sequence appears as one entry after TCRdb reprocessed the reads, and no DNA is included. This sample's table contains around 370,000 distinct CDR3 sequences. Clones ranked in the top ten supply just over 2.5% of the sample. The sequenced material came from blood. The source is a human donor with ulcerative colitis or Crohn's disease, or a healthy co-twin of an affected twin (not recorded which).

This chain uses TRBV20-1 with TRBJ1-1. This CDR3 has 16 amino acids. CDR1 and CDR2 (germline): DFQATT, SNEGSKA (reference sequence). The CDR3 sequence: CSAPSDGRPMNTEAFF.

The rearrangement uses TRBV7-9 and TRBJ1-3. Germline V lookup: CDR1 SEHNR, CDR2 FQNEAQ (reference sequence). The CDR3 has 15 residues. CDR3 sequence: CASTGGVTSGNTIYF. Full variable domain (rest looked up from reference TRBV7-9 and TRBJ1-3): DTGVSQNPRHKITKRGQNVTFRCDPISEHNRLYWYRQTLGQGPEFLTYFQNEAQLEKSRLLSDRFSAERPKGSFSTLEIQRTEQGDSAMYLCASTGGVTSGNTIYFGEGSWLTVV.

The V call is TRBV6-5, the J call TRBJ2-7; the D gene TCRdb calls, TRBD1, cannot be checked with no DNA. The CDR3 sequence is 15 residues long. Germline V lookup: CDR1 MNHEY, CDR2 SVGAGI. The CDR3 here is CASSYFTGQGYEQYF.

The rearrangement joins TRBV4-1 to TRBJ1-1; TCRdb indicates TRBD1, and absent DNA this call remains unverified. Germline V CDR1 and CDR2: MGHRA, YSYEKL. CDR3 length equals 12 residues. CDR3 region: CASSHLGQEAFF.

V usage is TRBV25-1 and J usage is TRBJ2-5; the TCRdb D gene call, TRBD2, has no DNA to confirm it. Germline values: CDR1 MGHDK, CDR2 SYGVNS. This CDR3 region has 15 residues. The CDR3 spells CASSDRADFQETQYF.

The chain has TRBV12-3 or TRBV12-4 and TRBJ1-1; TCRdb returns TRBD1, unconfirmable since there is no DNA. The CDR3 runs 15 residues. The CDR3 region is CASTPLTGFVTEAFF.

Here the CDR3 reads CASSFDRSGNTGELFF. The gene calls are TRBV5-6 and TRBJ2-2. Germline V gene data show CDR1 as SGHDT and CDR2 as YYEEEE. The CDR3 consists of 16 residues.

J is TRBJ2-5 and V is TRBV15; TCRdb's assignment of TRBD1 cannot be checked, as there is no DNA. Germline V lookup: CDR1 LNHNV, CDR2 YYDKDF (reference sequence). CDR3 length equals 13 residues. CDR3 residues: CATSTGTSETQYF.

The chain employs TRBV5-1 and TRBJ2-5. Germline loops: CDR1 SGHRS, CDR2 YFSETQ. This CDR3 is 14 amino acids long. The CDR3 here is CASSLFGVSETQYF.

The rearrangement uses TRBV6-1 and TRBJ1-6; the TCRdb D gene call, TRBD1, has no DNA to confirm it. Germline CDR1 reads MNHNS; CDR2 reads SASEGT. CDR3 length equals 17 residues. The CDR3 here is CASRVIRDSSYNSPLHF.

This chain links TRBV19 with TRBJ2-3. The germline V gene encodes CDR1 LNHDA and CDR2 SQIVND (reference sequence). CDR3 size: 16 residues. CDR3 protein: CASSIIDHSSTDTQYF.

This rearrangement joins TRBV12-3 or TRBV12-4 to TRBJ1-1. The CDR3 has 15 amino acids. The CDR3 reads CASSTLTGLNTEAFF.

The chain carries TRBV24-1 and TRBJ2-2; TCRdb reports TRBD1, a call that lacks DNA to check it against. CDR1 and CDR2 (germline): KGHDR, SFDVKD. There are 17 residues in the CDR3. The CDR3 reads CATSDRRKGGDTGELFF.

The chain couples TRBV6-5 to TRBJ2-3; as DNA is missing, the TRBD2 call by TCRdb cannot be tested. The CDR3 covers 17 residues. Germline loops: CDR1 MNHEY, CDR2 SVGAGI. The CDR3 protein is CASSYSTWTSWGDTQYF.

This chain connects TRBV7-2 to TRBJ1-6; checking the TCRdb D call of TRBD1 is not possible without DNA. CDR1 is SGHTA and CDR2 is FQGNSA in the germline V gene. This CDR3 spans 16 amino acids. CDR3: CASSFAPRGSYSPLHF.

The chain has TRBV5-1 and TRBJ2-7. Germline V gene sequence: CDR1 SGHRS, CDR2 YFSETQ. The CDR3 is made up of 11 amino acids. The CDR3 spells CASSLVDEQYF.